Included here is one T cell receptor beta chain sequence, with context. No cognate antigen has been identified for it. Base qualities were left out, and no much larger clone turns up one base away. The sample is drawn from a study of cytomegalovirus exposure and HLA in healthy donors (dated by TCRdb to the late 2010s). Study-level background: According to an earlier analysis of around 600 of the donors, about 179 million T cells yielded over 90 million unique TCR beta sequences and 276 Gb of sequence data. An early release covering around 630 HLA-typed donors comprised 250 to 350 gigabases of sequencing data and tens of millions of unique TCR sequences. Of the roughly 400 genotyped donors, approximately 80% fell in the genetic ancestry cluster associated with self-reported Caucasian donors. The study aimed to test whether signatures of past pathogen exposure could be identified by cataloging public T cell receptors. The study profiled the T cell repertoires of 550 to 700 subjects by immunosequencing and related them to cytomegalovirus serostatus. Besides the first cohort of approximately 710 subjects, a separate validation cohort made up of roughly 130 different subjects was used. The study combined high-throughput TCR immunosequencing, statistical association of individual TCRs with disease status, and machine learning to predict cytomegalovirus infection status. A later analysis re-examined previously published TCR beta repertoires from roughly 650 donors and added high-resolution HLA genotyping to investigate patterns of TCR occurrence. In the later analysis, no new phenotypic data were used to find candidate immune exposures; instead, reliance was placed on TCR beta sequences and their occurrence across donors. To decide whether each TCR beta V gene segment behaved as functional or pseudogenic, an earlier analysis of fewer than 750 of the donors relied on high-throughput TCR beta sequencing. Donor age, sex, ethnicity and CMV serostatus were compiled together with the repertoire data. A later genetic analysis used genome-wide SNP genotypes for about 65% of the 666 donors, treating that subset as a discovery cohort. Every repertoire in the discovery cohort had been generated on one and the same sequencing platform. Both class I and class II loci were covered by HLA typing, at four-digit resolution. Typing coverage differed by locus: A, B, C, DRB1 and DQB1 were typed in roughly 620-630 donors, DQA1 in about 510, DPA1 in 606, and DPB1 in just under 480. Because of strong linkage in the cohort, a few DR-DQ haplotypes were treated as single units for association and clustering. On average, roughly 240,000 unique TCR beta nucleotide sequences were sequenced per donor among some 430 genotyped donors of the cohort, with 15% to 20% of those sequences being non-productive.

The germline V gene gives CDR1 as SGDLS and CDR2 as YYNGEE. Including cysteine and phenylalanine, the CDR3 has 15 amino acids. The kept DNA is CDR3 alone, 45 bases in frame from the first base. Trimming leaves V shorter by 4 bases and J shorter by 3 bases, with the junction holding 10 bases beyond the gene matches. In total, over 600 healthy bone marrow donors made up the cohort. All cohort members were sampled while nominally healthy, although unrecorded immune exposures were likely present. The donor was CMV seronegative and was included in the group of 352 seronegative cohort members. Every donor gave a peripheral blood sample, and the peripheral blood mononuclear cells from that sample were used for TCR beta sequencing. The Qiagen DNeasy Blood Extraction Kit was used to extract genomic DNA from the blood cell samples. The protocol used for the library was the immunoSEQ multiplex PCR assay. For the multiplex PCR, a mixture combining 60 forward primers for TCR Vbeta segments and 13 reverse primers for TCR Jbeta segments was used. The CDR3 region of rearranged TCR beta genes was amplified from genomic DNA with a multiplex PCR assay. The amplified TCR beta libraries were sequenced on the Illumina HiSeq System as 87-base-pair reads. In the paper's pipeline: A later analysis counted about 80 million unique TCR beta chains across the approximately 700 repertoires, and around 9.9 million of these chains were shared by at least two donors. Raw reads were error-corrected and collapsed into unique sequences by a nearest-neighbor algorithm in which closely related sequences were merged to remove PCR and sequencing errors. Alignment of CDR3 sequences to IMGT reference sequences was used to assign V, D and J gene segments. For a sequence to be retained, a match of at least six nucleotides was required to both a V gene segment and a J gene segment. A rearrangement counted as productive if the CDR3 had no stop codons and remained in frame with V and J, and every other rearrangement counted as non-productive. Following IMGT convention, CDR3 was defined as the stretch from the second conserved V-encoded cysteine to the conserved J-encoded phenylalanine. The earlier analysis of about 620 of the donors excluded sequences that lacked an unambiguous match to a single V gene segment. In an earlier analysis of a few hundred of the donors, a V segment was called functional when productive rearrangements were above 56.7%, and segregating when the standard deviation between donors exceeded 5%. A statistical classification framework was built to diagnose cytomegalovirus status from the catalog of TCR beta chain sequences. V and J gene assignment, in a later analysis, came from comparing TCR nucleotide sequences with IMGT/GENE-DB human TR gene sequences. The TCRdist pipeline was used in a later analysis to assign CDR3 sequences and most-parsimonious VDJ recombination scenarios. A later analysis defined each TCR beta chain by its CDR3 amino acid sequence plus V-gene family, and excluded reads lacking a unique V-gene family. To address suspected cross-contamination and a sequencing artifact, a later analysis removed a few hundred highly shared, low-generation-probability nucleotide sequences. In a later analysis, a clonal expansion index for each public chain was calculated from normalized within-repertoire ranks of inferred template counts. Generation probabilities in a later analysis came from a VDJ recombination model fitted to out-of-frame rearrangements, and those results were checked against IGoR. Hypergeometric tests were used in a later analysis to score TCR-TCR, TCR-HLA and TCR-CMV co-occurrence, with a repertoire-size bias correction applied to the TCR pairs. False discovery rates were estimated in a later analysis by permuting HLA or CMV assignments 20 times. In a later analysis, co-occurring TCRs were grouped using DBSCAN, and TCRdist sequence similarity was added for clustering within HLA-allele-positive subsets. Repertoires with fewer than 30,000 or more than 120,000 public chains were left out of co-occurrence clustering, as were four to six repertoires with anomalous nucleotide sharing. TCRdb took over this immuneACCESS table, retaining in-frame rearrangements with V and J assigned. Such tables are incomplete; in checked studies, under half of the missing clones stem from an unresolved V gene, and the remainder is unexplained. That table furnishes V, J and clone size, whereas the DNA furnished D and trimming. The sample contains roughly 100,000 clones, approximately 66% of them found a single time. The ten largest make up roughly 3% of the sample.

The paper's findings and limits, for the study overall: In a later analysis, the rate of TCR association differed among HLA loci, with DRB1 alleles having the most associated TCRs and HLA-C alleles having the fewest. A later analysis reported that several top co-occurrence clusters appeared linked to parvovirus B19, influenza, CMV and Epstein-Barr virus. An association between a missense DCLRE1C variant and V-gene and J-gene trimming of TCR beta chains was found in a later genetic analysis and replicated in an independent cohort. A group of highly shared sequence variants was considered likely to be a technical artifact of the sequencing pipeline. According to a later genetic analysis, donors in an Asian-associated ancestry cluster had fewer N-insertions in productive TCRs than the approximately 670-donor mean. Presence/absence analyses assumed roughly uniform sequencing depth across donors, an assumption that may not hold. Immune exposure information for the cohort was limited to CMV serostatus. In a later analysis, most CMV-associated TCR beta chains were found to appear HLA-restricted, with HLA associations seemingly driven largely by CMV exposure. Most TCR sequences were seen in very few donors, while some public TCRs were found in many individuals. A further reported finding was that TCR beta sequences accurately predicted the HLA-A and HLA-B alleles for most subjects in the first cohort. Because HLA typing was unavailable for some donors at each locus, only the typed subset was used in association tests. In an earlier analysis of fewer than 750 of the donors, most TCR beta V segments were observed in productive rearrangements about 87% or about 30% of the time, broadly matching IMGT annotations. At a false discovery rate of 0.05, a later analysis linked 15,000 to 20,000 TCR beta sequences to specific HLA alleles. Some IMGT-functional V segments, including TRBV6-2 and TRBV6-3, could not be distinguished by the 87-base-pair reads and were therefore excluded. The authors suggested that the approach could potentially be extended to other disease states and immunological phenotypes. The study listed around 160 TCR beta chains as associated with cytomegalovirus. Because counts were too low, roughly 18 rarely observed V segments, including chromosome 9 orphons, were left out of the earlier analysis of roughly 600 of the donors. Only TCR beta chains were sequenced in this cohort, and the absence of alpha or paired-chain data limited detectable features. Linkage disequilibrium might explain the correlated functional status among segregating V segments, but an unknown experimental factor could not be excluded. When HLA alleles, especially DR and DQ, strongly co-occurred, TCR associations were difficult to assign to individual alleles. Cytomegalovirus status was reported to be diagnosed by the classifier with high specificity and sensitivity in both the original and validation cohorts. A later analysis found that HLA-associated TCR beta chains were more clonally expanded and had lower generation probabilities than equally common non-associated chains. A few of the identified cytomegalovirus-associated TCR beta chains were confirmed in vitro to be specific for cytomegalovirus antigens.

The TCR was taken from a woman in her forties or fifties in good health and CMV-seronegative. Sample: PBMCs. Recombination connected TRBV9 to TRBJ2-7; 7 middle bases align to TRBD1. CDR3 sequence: CASSTGQAVNYEQYF. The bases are TGTGCCAGCAGCACAGGACAGGCTGTTAACTACGAGCAGTACTTC.